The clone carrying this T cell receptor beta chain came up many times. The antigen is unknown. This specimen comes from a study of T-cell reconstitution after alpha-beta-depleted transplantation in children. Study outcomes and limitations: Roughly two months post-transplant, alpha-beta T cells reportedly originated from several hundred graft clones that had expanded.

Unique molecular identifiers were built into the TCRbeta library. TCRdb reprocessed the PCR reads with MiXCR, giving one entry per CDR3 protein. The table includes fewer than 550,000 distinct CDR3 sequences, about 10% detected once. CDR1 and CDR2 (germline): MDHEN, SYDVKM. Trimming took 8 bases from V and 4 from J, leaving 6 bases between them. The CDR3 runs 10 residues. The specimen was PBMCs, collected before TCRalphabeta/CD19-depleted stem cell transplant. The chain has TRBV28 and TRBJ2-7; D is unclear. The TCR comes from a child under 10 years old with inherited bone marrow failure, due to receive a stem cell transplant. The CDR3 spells CASAAYEQYF. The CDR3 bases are TGTGCCAGCGCGGCTTACGAGCAGTACTTC. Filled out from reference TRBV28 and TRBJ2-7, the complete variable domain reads DVKVTQSSRYLVKRTGEKVFLECVQDMDHENMFWYRQDPGLGLRLIYFSYDVKMKEKGDIPEGYSVSREKKERFSLILESASTNQTSMYLCASAAYEQYFGPGTRLTVT.